This T cell receptor beta chain was identified during a study of cytomegalovirus exposure and HLA in healthy donors. Points from the study as a whole: Rare TCR sequences dominated, though some public TCRs recurred in many donors. Cytomegalovirus status was reportedly diagnosed by the classifier with high specificity and sensitivity. TCR beta chains numbering more than 150 were designated cytomegalovirus-associated.

As to this clone: Its antigen remains unknown.

Only in-frame clones appear in the TCRdb table, and some are missing; sequencing was by immunoSEQ multiplex PCR. The sample includes around 130,000 clones, about 90% seen only once; the top ten take about 3%. Separate from the approximately 670-subject first cohort was the roughly 120-subject validation cohort, to which the donors belonged. This receptor was obtained from a man aged 25-40 years in good health and CMV-seronegative. The specimen was PBMCs.

The CDR3 sequence: CASSGGLAGSEQYF. The CDR3 DNA sequence: TGTGCCAGCAGCGGAGGACTAGCTGGGTCCGAGCAGTACTTC. This rearrangement joins TRBV9 to TRBJ2-7, with TRBD2 matching over 8 bases. Germline CDR1 and CDR2: SGDLS and YYNGEE. J lost 6 bases, V lost 3 bases, and 8 bases had no gene match. The CDR3 contains 14 residues.